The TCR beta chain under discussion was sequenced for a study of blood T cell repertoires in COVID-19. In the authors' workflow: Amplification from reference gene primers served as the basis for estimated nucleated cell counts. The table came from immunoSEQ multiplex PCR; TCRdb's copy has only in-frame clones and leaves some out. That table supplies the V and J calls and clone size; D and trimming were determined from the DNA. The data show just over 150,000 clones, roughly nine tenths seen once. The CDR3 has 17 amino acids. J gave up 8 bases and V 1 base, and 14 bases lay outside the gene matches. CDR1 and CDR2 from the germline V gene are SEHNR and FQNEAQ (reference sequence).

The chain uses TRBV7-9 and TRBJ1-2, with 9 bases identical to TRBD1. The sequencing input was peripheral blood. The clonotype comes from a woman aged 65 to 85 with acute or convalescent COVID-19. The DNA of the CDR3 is TGTGCCAGCAGCTTAGGGACAGGGGCCTCTATGCAGCTAGGCTACACCTTC. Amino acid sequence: CASSLGTGASMQLGYTF.